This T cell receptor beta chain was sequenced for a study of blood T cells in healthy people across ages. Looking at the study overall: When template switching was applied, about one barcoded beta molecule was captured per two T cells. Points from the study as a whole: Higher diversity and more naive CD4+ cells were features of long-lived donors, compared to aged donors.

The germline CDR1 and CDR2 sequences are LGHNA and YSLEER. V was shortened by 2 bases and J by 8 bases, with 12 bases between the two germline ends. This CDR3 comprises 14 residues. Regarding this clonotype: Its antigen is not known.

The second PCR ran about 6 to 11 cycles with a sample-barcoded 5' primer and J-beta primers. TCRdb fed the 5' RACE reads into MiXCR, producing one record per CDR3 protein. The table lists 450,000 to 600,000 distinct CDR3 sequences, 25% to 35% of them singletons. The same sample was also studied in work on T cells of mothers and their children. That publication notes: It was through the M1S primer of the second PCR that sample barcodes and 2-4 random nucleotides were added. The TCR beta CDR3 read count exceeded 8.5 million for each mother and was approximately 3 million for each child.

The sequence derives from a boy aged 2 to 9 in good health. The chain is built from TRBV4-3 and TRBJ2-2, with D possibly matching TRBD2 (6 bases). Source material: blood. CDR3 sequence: CASSQIGGEGELFF. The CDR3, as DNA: TGCGCCAGCAGCCAAATAGGAGGGGAGGGGGAGCTGTTTTTT.